The clone carrying this T cell receptor (beta chain) was seen a few times. This entry belongs to a study of metastatic and nonmetastatic thyroid tumors. About the research overall: Across blood and tumor or nodule tissue, repertoires from malignant and benign thyroid patients were compared with one another.

Germline V gene sequence: CDR1 LGHDT, CDR2 YNNKEL (reference sequence). Trimming at V came to 6 bases and at J to 5 bases, leaving 3 bases not matched to a gene. The CDR3 extends over 12 amino acids. Ahead of thyroid surgery, no patient had received treatment of any kind. TCRdb re-called clones from the PCR reads using MiXCR. In the table there are 35,000 to 40,000 clones, about 27% of which are singletons. The chain combines TRBV3-1 with TRBJ1-2; 7 bases align to TRBD1. The receptor was isolated from a male donor with papillary thyroid cancer or a benign thyroid nodule (not recorded which). Some clones in this sample may be carry-over from other donors' samples. What was sequenced was blood. The CDR3 region is CASSGTDYGYTF. CDR3 nucleotide sequence: TGTGCCAGCAGTGGGACAGATTATGGCTACACCTTC.